These T cell receptor beta chains were read from a single sample in a study of technical replicates of blood from a handful of donors. Here immunoSEQ multiplex PCR was the method, and the copy in TCRdb shows in-frame clones only, minus some. The sample includes 25,000 to 40,000 clones, more than 80% of them seen just once. Input material: PBMCs. The origin of the receptors is a human donor in good health. Some clones in this sample may be carry-over from other donors' samples. Both conserved end residues are part of each CDR3. D genes are given only for firm matches. Part of the rows lack a size; the others show once, few, many or a class for expanded clones.

J gene: TRBJ2-5; V gene: TRBV4-1; D gene: .; clone size: once; CDR3 DNA: TGCGCCAGCAGCCAAGCACTTCAAGAGACCCAGTACTTC; CDR3 protein: CASSQALQETQYF
J gene: TRBJ2-1; V gene: TRBV7-8; D gene: TRBD2; clone size: .; CDR3 DNA: TGTGCCAGCACCCGGCAGCGGGGGGGCACGAATGAGCAGTTCTTC; CDR3 protein: CASTRQRGGTNEQFF
J gene: TRBJ2-6; V gene: TRBV5-4; D gene: .; clone size: .; CDR3 DNA: TGTGCCAGCAGCTTGGGAGACTCTGGGGCCAACGTCCTGACTTTC; CDR3 protein: CASSLGDSGANVLTF
J gene: TRBJ2-3; V gene: TRBV5-4; D gene: TRBD2; clone size: .; CDR3 DNA: TGTGCCAGCAGCACGAGACTAGCGTCTGGCACAGATACGCAGTATTTT; CDR3 protein: CASSTRLASGTDTQYF
J gene: TRBJ2-3; V gene: TRBV5-1; D gene: TRBD2; clone size: .; CDR3 DNA: TGCGCCAGCAGCTTTGGTACTAGCGGAGTCACAGATACGCAGTATTTT; CDR3 protein: CASSFGTSGVTDTQYF
J gene: TRBJ2-7; V gene: TRBV4-1; D gene: .; clone size: once; CDR3 DNA: TGCGCCAGCAGCCGGGACGGACAGAATCTCTACGAGCAGTACTTC; CDR3 protein: CASSRDGQNLYEQYF
J gene: TRBJ2-1; V gene: TRBV12-5; D gene: TRBD1; clone size: once; CDR3 DNA: TGTGCTAGTGGACCGGGACAGGGTAACCGCGTTGAGCAGTTCTTC; CDR3 protein: CASGPGQGNRVEQFF
J gene: TRBJ2-4; V gene: TRBV6-4; D gene: .; clone size: .; CDR3 DNA: TGTGCCAGCAGTGACTCGACGCAGGCACCTCAGTACTTC; CDR3 protein: CASSDSTQAPQYF
J gene: TRBJ2-5; V gene: TRBV6-5; D gene: TRBD1; clone size: .; CDR3 DNA: TGTGCCAGCAAGGGGGCCCAACAAGAGACCCAGTACTTC; CDR3 protein: CASKGAQQETQYF
J gene: TRBJ1-3; V gene: TRBV5-1; D gene: TRBD1; clone size: .; CDR3 DNA: TGCGCCAGCAGCTTGGGGGGACAGCTCTCTGGAAACACCATATATTTT; CDR3 protein: CASSLGGQLSGNTIYF
J gene: TRBJ2-4; V gene: TRBV4-2; D gene: TRBD2; clone size: .; CDR3 DNA: TGTGCCAGCAGCCAAGATGTGACTAGCGGGAGGAGAGACAAAAACATTCAGTACTTC; CDR3 protein: CASSQDVTSGRRDKNIQYF
J gene: TRBJ1-1; V gene: TRBV7-9; D gene: .; clone size: .; CDR3 DNA: TGTGCCAGCAGCCCCAGTAATTTGCAGAACACTGAAGCTTTCTTT; CDR3 protein: CASSPSNLQNTEAFF
J gene: TRBJ2-2; V gene: TRBV5-4; D gene: TRBD1; clone size: once; CDR3 DNA: TGTGCCAGCAGCAGGACAGGGACCGGCCCCGGGGAGCTGTTTTTT; CDR3 protein: CASSRTGTGPGELFF
J gene: TRBJ2-7; V gene: TRBV4-3; D gene: TRBD2; clone size: .; CDR3 DNA: TGCGCCAGCAGCCAAGATAGAACTAGCGGGACCTACGAGCAGTACTTC; CDR3 protein: CASSQDRTSGTYEQYF
J gene: TRBJ1-6; V gene: TRBV2; D gene: .; clone size: .; CDR3 DNA: TGTGCCAGCAGCCCGACAGACAGTTATAATTCACCCCTCCACTTT; CDR3 protein: CASSPTDSYNSPLHF
J gene: TRBJ2-3; V gene: TRBV7-2; D gene: .; clone size: .; CDR3 DNA: TGTGCCAGCAGCTTAACGGCGGGGGCACCGAATACGCAGTATTTT; CDR3 protein: CASSLTAGAPNTQYF
J gene: TRBJ1-2; V gene: TRBV5-1; D gene: TRBD1; clone size: .; CDR3 DNA: TGCGCCAGCAGCGAACCCGGGACAGGGGTTGGCTACACCTTC; CDR3 protein: CASSEPGTGVGYTF
J gene: TRBJ2-3; V gene: TRBV7-7; D gene: .; clone size: once; CDR3 DNA: TGTGCCAGCAGCTTATCCCCCTGGCTGAGCACAGATACGCAGTATTTT; CDR3 protein: CASSLSPWLSTDTQYF
J gene: TRBJ1-2; V gene: TRBV10-3; D gene: TRBD1; clone size: .; CDR3 DNA: TGTGCCATCAGTGCGGACGGACAGGGGGTCTATGGCTACACCTTC; CDR3 protein: CAISADGQGVYGYTF
J gene: TRBJ2-2; V gene: TRBV7-8; D gene: TRBD1; clone size: .; CDR3 DNA: TGTGCCAGCAGCTTAAGGACAGGGACAAACACCGGGGAGCTGTTTTTT; CDR3 protein: CASSLRTGTNTGELFF
J gene: TRBJ1-6; V gene: TRBV11-2; D gene: .; clone size: .; CDR3 DNA: TGTGCCAGCAGCTTAGGAGGTTCAGGGATTTATTCACCCCTCCACTTT; CDR3 protein: CASSLGGSGIYSPLHF
J gene: TRBJ1-4; V gene: TRBV30; D gene: TRBD1; clone size: .; CDR3 DNA: TGTGCCTGGAGCGCCGACAGGGGGCTGGGAAAACTGTTTTTT; CDR3 protein: CAWSADRGLGKLFF